This T cell receptor beta chain comes out of a study of T cell responses to AZD1222 COVID-19 vaccine (dated by TCRdb to the early 2020s). For context, the study as a whole: A total of just over 230 trial participants underwent TCR sequencing, of whom about 200 had received two doses of AZD1222 and around 26 had received two doses of the MenACWY control vaccine. Trial participants were enrolled into age subgroups of 18-55, 56-69 and 70-plus years, which contained around 150, 29 and 61 TCR-sequenced participants, respectively.

The CDR3 regions of human TCRbeta chains were analyzed by immunosequencing. On the study's bioinformatics: Repertoire TCRs were checked for matches against a reference library of SARS-CoV-2-specific TCRs that had been generated using the MIRA antigen-specificity platform. Breadth was defined as the fraction of unique TCRs that were SARS-CoV-2-associated, and depth was defined as the fraction of total T cells that were SARS-CoV-2-associated. Using the MIRA data, every spike-specific TCR was mapped to the spike region that the TCR reacted to and assigned to either a CD4 or a CD8 class. Log10-transformed breadth and depth values were compared by one-way ANOVA with Sidak's multiple comparisons tests. Imported from immuneACCESS, the table was reduced by TCRdb to in-frame sequences with V and J called. These copies leave out some clones; in studies compared against another copy, an unresolved V gene accounts for under half, and the cause of the remainder is not known. The DNA was the basis for D and trimming; V, J and clone size are from that table. The sample profile shows about 70,000 clones; around 82% of them were found once. Of the sample, about 6% is held by the ten largest clones.

Broader findings and caveats from the paper: Because no day 14 peak-response samples were available, the repertoires could be characterized only after the peak T cell response. CD4 TCRs associated with the vaccine covered the entire spike protein, and the dominant responses were in regions 160-218 and 743-854. Reportedly, close to half of the unique spike-specific TCRs recognized epitopes lying outside the regions that are mutated in the B.1.351 and B.1.1.7 variants. The 56-69-year group was small, and its depth increase did not reach significance, likely because of low power. After two AZD1222 doses, spike-specific TCR breadth and depth were significantly higher than at day 0 and than in MenACWY recipients. Participants were mostly white British and included more females than males, and it was suggested by the authors that clonal diversity may have been underestimated. Conclusions about previously exposed vaccinees were limited because only 6 or 7 AZD1222 recipients were SARS-CoV-2 seropositive at baseline.

Reading the label with the study, this specimen's time point is: about 28 days (+/-7) after the second vaccine dose. AZD1222 recipients given second doses at about 4 weeks or at about 12 weeks were pooled, since spike-specific TCR depth and breadth were not found to differ between the two schedules. Samples from vaccinated people were obtained from the UK trials COV001 and COV002, which included a single-blind randomized controlled phase 2/3 trial of AZD1222 (ChAdOx1 nCoV-19) in healthy adults. For TCRbeta chain sequencing, PBMC samples were collected from trial participants at day 0 and at day 28 after the second dose. Remarks on this clone: The antigen it binds to is not known. No much larger clone exists at a distance of one base, and base qualities are not known.

Deletion took 6 bases off V and 7 bases off J, with a span of 13 bases between the germline ends. The CDR3 goes from the cysteine to the phenylalanine over 14 residues. Solely the CDR3 DNA is kept, with 42 bases framed from the first base. CDR1 and CDR2, per the germline V gene (reference sequence), are MNHEY and SMNVEV. This sequence originates from an adult who received the AZD1222 COVID-19 vaccine. Source: peripheral blood, taken 28 days after the second AZD1222 dose. Rearrangement joined TRBV27 to TRBJ1-6; the D gene is unclear. The CDR3 loop reads CASSWLAWNSPLHF. The nucleotides are TGTGCCAGCAGCTGGTTGGCGTGGAATTCACCCCTCCACTTT.